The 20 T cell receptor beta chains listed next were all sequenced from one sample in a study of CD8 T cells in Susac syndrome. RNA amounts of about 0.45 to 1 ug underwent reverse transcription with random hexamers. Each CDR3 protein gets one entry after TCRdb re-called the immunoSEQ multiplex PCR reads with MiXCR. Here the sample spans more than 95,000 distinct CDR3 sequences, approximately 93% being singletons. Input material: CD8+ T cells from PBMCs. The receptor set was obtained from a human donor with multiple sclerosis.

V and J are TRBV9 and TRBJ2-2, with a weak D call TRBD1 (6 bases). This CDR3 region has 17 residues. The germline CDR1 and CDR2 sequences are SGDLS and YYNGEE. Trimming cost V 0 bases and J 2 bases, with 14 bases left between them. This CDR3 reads CASSVATRGHNTGELFF. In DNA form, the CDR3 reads TGTGCCAGCAGCGTAGCTACGAGGGGACACAACACCGGGGAGCTGTTTTTT.

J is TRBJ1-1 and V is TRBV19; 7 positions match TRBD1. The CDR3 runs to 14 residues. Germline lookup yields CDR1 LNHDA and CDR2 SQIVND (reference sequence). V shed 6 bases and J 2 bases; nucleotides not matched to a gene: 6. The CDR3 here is CASSYYRGNTEAFF. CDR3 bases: TGTGCCAGTAGCTATTACAGGGGTAACACTGAAGCTTTCTTT.

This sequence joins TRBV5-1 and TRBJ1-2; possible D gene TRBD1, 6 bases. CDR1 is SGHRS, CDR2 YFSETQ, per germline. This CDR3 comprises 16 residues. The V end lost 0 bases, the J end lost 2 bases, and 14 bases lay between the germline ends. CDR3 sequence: CASSLAQTGVNYGYTF. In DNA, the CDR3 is TGCGCCAGCAGCTTGGCCCAGACAGGCGTCAACTATGGCTACACCTTC.

The DNA for the CDR3 is TGTGCCAGCAGCCCCCTCCTCCACAAGGCAGATACGCAGTATTTT. Its protein is CASSPLLHKADTQYF. This chain connects TRBV7-8 to TRBJ2-3, with D hard to call. V was pared by 5 bases and J by 4 bases, with 16 bases between. The CDR3 totals 15 residues. Looked up from germline, CDR1 is SGHVS and CDR2 is FQNEAQ.

CDR3 DNA: TGTGCCAGCAGTGCAACAGAGACCCAGTACTTC. Amino acids: CASSATETQYF. The chain employs TRBV28 and TRBJ2-5; no definite D call. This CDR3 has 11 amino acids. The germline CDR1 and CDR2 sequences are MDHEN and SYDVKM. V lost 5 bases, J lost 4 bases, and 5 bases lay in between.

Here the CDR3 reads CASSIGPSYEQYV. As DNA, the CDR3 is TGTGCCAGCAGCATTGGACCCTCCTACGAGCAGTACGTC. The chain combines TRBV7-8 with TRBJ2-7; no clear D. V gave up 5 bases and J gave up 0 bases, with 8 bases separating them. This CDR3 spans 13 amino acids. In germline, CDR1 is SGHVS, CDR2 FQNEAQ.

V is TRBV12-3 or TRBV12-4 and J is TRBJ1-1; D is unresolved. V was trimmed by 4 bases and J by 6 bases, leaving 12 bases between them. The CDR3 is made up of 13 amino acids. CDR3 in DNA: TGTGCCAGCAGTTATAACCGGTTCTCTGAAGCTTTCTTT. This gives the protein CASSYNRFSEAFF.

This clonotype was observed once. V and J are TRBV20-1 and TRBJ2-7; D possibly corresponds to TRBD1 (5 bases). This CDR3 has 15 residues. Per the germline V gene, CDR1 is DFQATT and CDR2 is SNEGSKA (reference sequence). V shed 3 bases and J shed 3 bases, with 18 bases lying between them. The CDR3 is CSASSKSDRSYEQYF. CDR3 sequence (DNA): TGCAGTGCTAGTTCCAAGTCCGACAGAAGCTACGAGCAGTACTTC.

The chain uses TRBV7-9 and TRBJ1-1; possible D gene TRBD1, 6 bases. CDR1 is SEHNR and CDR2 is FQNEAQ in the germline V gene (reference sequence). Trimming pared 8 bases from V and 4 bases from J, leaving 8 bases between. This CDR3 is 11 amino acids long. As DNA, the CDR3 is TGTGCCAGCGAAGGGGGCACTGAAGCTTTCTTT. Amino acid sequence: CASEGGTEAFF.

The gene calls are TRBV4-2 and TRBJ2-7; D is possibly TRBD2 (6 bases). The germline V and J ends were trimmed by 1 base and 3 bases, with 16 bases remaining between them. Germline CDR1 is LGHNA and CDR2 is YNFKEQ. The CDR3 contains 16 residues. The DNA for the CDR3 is TGTGCCAGCAGCCAAGGAACAGCGGGTAGGAACTACGAGCAGTACTTC. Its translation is CASSQGTAGRNYEQYF.

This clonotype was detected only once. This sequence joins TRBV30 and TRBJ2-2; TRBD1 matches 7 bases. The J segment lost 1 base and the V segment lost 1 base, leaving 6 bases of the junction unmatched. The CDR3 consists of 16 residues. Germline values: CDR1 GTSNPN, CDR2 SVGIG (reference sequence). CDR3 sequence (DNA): TGTGCCTGGAGTGGGGGGTACAGGGGGAACACCGGGGAGCTGTTTTTT. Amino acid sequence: CAWSGGYRGNTGELFF.

The CDR3 DNA is TGTGCCTGGAGCGCTCTACAGGGTAGAAACACTGAAGCTTTCTTT. It codes for CAWSALQGRNTEAFF. The V and J genes are TRBV30 and TRBJ1-1; weak D call: TRBD1 (6 bases). This CDR3 spans 15 amino acids. The germline gives CDR1 GTSNPN, CDR2 SVGIG (reference sequence). Trimming pared 3 bases from V and 2 bases from J, leaving 16 bases between.

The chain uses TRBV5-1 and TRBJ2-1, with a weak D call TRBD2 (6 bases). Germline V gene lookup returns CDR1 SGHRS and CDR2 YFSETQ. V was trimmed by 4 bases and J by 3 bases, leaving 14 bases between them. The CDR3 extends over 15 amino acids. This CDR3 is CASSTSSSVYNEQFF. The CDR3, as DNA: TGCGCCAGCAGCACGAGCTCTAGCGTCTACAATGAGCAGTTCTTC.

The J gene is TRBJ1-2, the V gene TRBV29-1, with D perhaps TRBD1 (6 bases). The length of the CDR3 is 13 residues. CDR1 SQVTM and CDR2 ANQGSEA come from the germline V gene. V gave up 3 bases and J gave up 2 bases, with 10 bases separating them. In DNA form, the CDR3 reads TGCAGCGTTGATTCCCAGGGGAACTATGGCTACACCTTC. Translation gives CSVDSQGNYGYTF.

Here the CDR3 DNA reads TGTGCCAGCAGTGATGTGTTCAGGGGGCCCACTAACTATGGCTACACCTTC. This codes for CASSDVFRGPTNYGYTF. The chain employs TRBV6-1 and TRBJ1-2, with 8 bases fitting TRBD1. The CDR3 totals 17 residues. V shed 3 bases, J shed 0 bases, and the junction held 9 bases outside the gene matches. Looked up from germline, CDR1 is MNHNS and CDR2 is SASEGT.

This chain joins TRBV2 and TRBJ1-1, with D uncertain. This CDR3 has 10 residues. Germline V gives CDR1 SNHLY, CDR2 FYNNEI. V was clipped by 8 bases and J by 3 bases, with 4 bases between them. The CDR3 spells CASQDTEAFF. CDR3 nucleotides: TGTGCCAGCCAAGACACTGAAGCTTTCTTT. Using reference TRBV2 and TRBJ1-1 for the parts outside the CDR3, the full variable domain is EPEVTQTPSHQVTQMGQEVILRCVPISNHLYFYWYRQILGQKVEFLVSFYNNEISEKSEIFDDQFSVERPDGSNFTLKIRSTKLEDSAMYFCASQDTEAFFGQGTRLTVV.

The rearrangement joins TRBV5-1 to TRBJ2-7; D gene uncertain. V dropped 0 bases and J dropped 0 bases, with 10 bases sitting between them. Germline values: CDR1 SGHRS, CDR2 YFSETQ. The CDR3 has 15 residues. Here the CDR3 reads CASSLEHKISYEQYF. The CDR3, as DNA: TGCGCCAGCAGCTTGGAGCACAAGATCTCCTACGAGCAGTACTTC.

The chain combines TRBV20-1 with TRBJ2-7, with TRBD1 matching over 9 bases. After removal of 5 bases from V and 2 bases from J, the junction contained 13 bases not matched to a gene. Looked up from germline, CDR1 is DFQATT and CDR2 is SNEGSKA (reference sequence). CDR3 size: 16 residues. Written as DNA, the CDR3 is TGCAGTGCTGCCGAGGACAGGGGATGCGTTACCTACGAGCAGTACGTC. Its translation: CSAAEDRGCVTYEQYV.

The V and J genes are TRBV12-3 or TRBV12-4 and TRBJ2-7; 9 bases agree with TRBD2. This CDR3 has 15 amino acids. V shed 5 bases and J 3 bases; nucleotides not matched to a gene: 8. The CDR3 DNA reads TGTGCCAGCAGTAAGGGCCTAGCGGGGCACTACGAGCAGTACGTC. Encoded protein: CASSKGLAGHYEQYV.

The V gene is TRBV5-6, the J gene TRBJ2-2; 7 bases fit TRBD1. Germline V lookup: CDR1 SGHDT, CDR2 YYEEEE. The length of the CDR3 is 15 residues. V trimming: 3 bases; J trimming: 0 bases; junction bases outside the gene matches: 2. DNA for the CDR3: TGTGCCAGCAGCTCGACAGGGTCGAACACCGGGGAGCTGTTTTTT. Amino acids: CASSSTGSNTGELFF.